The 26 T cell receptor gamma chains below all came from one sample that was sequenced in a study of gammadelta T cells in human blood. TCRdb re-processed the RT-PCR reads using CATT. The data contain almost 200 gamma-chain clones, approximately 1.6% of them seen just once; the ten biggest clones take up 73%. The sample was non-Vgamma9Vdelta2 gamma-delta T cells from fetal blood. The receptors were gathered from a human fetus.

To note about this clone: The protein held in TCRdb is that of a much larger clone and does not match this DNA's translation at residue 7, likely because of a read error; the protein shown is translated from the DNA. V and J are TRGV10 and TRGJP1. TRGV10 is annotated as an ORF whose role is uncertain. CDR3 length: 14 residues. The junction had 6 bases not matched to a gene; V was cut back by 8 bases and J by 2 bases. The CDR3, as DNA: TGTGCTGCGTGGGATTGGACCACTGGTTGGTTCAAGATATTT. Protein: CAAWDWTTGWFKIF.

This clone rates as medium-sized. The J gene is given as TRGJP1, and the V gene is not called. The CDR3 length is 15 residues. DNA for the CDR3: TGTGCTGCGTGGGATTATCCGACCACTGGTTGGTTCAAGATATTT. This translates into CAAWDYPTTGWFKIF.

No V gene call is available, although the J gene is TRGJP1. The CDR3 covers 22 residues. CDR3 residues: CSGINAEYMGRPVWTTGWFKIF. The CDR3 DNA reads TGCAGTGGTATCAACGCAGAGTACATGGGGAGACCGGTGTGGACCACTGGTTGGTTCAAGATATTT.

Concerning this clone itself: TCRdb attributes to this sequence the protein of a much larger clone, which differs from the DNA translation at residue 2; a read error is likely, and the protein displayed is translated from the DNA. The genes are TRGV10 and TRGJ1 or TRGJ2. TRGV10 is classed as an ORF, of uncertain function. The CDR3 loop spans 12 amino acids. CDR3 sequence (DNA): TGTTCTGCGTGGGATTATTATTATAAGAAACTCTTT. This gives the protein CSAWDYYYKKLF.

Only a few counts were recorded for this clone. The amino acid sequence in TCRdb belongs to a much larger clone and departs from this DNA's translation at residue 6, likely a sequencing read error; the sequence shown is translated from the DNA. The chain recombines TRGV8 with TRGJP1. CDR3 length: 15 residues. Per germline, CDR1 VENAVY and CDR2 YDSYNSRV. The V and J ends lost 6 bases and 0 bases, in that order; junction bases with no gene match: 7. The CDR3: CATWTCHTTGWFKIF. The CDR3 nucleotides are TGTGCCACCTGGACTTGCCATACCACTGGTTGGTTCAAGATATTT.

With regard to this clone: The protein in TCRdb stems from a much larger clone and differs at residue 8 from this DNA's translation, likely a read error; here the protein is translated from the DNA. V gene TRGV8 combines with J gene TRGJP1. This CDR3 region has 11 residues. Germline V lookup: CDR1 VENAVY, CDR2 YDSYNSRV. The CDR3 DNA is TGTGCCACCTGGGGTGGTTGGTTAAAGATATTT. Translating it yields CATWGGWLKIF.

By share, this clone counts as hyperexpanded. The identical CDR3 is also encoded by other nucleotide sequences in the sample. The chain has TRGV10 and TRGJP1. Being an ORF, TRGV10 has a function that is uncertain. The trim removed 8 bases at V and 0 bases at J, leaving 1 base unmatched. The CDR3 spans 13 residues. This CDR3 is CAAWDTTGWFKIF. CDR3 in DNA: TGTGCTGCGTGGGATACCACTGGTTGGTTCAAGATATTT.

A word on this clone: A read error likely explains why the TCRdb protein, taken from a much larger clone, differs from this DNA's translation at residue 4; the protein shown is translated from the DNA. V is TRGV8 and J is TRGJP1. The CDR3 spans 15 residues. Germline V gene sequence: CDR1 VENAVY, CDR2 YDSYNSRV. This CDR3 reads CATGDRLTTGWFKIF. Here the CDR3 DNA reads TGTGCCACCGGGGATAGGCTTACCACTGGTTGGTTCAAGATATTT.

This clone was observed a few times. The TCRdb protein, from a much larger clone, departs from this DNA's translation at residue 3, likely by read error; the protein shown derives from the DNA. V and J are TRGV8 and TRGJP1. The CDR3 is made up of 15 amino acids. CDR1 and CDR2 (germline): VENAVY, YDSYNSRV. This chain's CDR3 is CAPWDRGTTGWFKIF. CDR3 in DNA: TGTGCCCCCTGGGATAGGGGTACCACTGGTTGGTTCAAGATATTT.

This clone was seen a handful of times. TCRdb's entry gives the protein of a much larger clone, which mismatches this DNA's translation at residue 9, likely from a read error; the protein reported here is translated from the DNA. The chain employs TRGV8 and TRGJP1. The germline gives CDR1 VENAVY, CDR2 YDSYNSRV. The CDR3 extends over 11 amino acids. The CDR3, as DNA: TGTGCCACCTGGGGTGGTTGGTTCAATATATTT. Translating it yields CATWGGWFNIF.

Only a few counts were recorded for this clone. TCRdb's protein for this DNA is that of a much larger clone and differs from the translation at residue 4, likely a read error; the protein shown is the DNA translation. The chain carries TRGV8 and TRGJP1. The CDR3 sequence is 13 residues long. Germline V gene sequence: CDR1 VENAVY, CDR2 YDSYNSRV. CDR3: CATCDTTGWFKIF. The CDR3 DNA follows: TGTGCCACCTGTGATACCACTGGTTGGTTCAAGATATTT.

This clone has only a few counts. This DNA's translation differs at residue 5 from TCRdb's protein, which comes from a much larger clone; a read error is likely, and the protein shown is translated from the DNA. V is TRGV5 and J is TRGJP1. Germline lookup yields CDR1 VINAFY and CDR2 YDVSNSKD. This CDR3 region has 13 residues. CDR3 amino acids: CATWGRPGWFKIF. In nucleotides, the CDR3 is TGTGCCACCTGGGGCAGGCCTGGTTGGTTCAAGATATTT.

Comment on this clone: The mismatch at residue 8 between this DNA's translation and the TCRdb protein of a much larger clone likely reflects a read error; the protein shown is translated from the DNA. The J gene is TRGJP, the V gene TRGV2. The CDR3 consists of 15 residues. Germline loops: CDR1 EGSNGY, CDR2 YDSYNSKV. The trim removed 4 bases at V and 12 bases at J, leaving 9 bases unmatched. The DNA for the CDR3 is TGTGCCACCTGGGAGCTGCGGTCGGGCAAAAAAATCAAGGTATTT. This translates into CATWELRSGKKIKVF.

This clone was detected a few times. The protein in TCRdb stems from a much larger clone and differs at residue 6 from this DNA's translation, likely a read error; here the protein is translated from the DNA. The chain links TRGV8 to TRGJP1. The CDR3 consists of 11 residues. Germline V gene lookup returns CDR1 VENAVY and CDR2 YDSYNSRV. The junction had 4 bases not matched to a gene; V was cut back by 5 bases and J by 10 bases. CDR3 DNA: TGTGCCACCTGGGGTGTTTGGTTCAAGATATTT. Amino acid sequence: CATWGVWFKIF.

As concerns this clone: This is likely an artifact of a read error, given a far larger clone one base away. Other DNA sequences in this specimen translate into the identical CDR3. V and J are TRGV2 and TRGJP. Per germline, CDR1 EGSNGY and CDR2 YDSYNSKV. This CDR3 comprises 15 residues. The CDR3 DNA follows: TGTGCCACCTGGGAGCTGCGGTTGGGCAAAAAAATCAAAGTATTT. This codes for CATWELRLGKKIKVF.

In the case of this clone: TCRdb has a much larger clone's protein, which differs at residue 5 from the translation of this DNA, likely because of a read error; what is shown is the protein translated from the DNA. The gene calls are TRGV10 and TRGJP1. TRGV10 is flagged as an ORF with uncertain function. The CDR3 totals 14 residues. V lost 8 bases, J lost 3 bases, and 7 bases stayed unmatched. The CDR3 spells CAAWNWATGWFKIF. The CDR3 DNA reads TGTGCTGCGTGGAATTGGGCCACTGGTTGGTTCAAGATATTT.

This clone is medium-sized by share. With a far larger clone one base away, a read error is the likely cause. The chain uses TRGV8 and TRGJP1. The CDR3 has 11 residues. Germline lookup yields CDR1 VENAVY and CDR2 YDSYNSRV. CDR3 bases: TGTGCCCCCTGGGGTGGTTGGTTCAAGATATTT. Protein sequence: CAPWGGWFKIF.

This clone was seen more than once but under ten times. This DNA's translation and the protein TCRdb lists, from a much larger clone, do not match at residue 3, likely due to a read error; the protein shown is translated from the DNA. The V and J genes are TRGV8 and TRGJP1. Germline loops: CDR1 VENAVY, CDR2 YDSYNSRV. This CDR3 is 11 amino acids long. The CDR3 nucleotides are TGTGCCAACTGGGGTGGTTGGTTCAAGATATTT. Its translation: CANWGGWFKIF.

This clone has just a few counts. TCRdb has a much larger clone's protein, which differs at residue 4 from the translation of this DNA, likely because of a read error; what is shown is the protein translated from the DNA. The chain is built from TRGV2 and TRGJP. Germline V gives CDR1 EGSNGY, CDR2 YDSYNSKV. CDR3 length: 15 residues. In DNA form, the CDR3 reads TGTGCCACCAGGGAGCTGCGGTTGGGCAAAAAAATCAAGGTATTT. Its protein is CATRELRLGKKIKVF.

This clone showed up just a few times. TCRdb assigns this DNA the protein of a much larger clone, which departs from its translation at residues 11 and 12; this likely reflects a read error, and the protein shown comes from translating the DNA. This chain joins TRGV8 and TRGJP1. The CDR3 extends over 15 amino acids. Germline-derived CDR1 and CDR2 are VENAVY and YDSYNSRV. V trimming: 0 bases; J trimming: 16 bases; junction bases outside the gene matches: 17. The CDR3 nucleotides are TGTGCCACCTGGGATAGGGGTACCACTGGTGGGTACAAGATATTT. Amino acids: CATWDRGTTGGYKIF.

Sample share makes this clone hyperexpanded. The sample holds other DNA sequences that translate to the same CDR3. The chain links TRGV8 to TRGJP1. Germline CDR1 VENAVY, CDR2 YDSYNSRV. This CDR3 has 15 amino acids. J lost 3 bases, V lost 0 bases, and 4 bases had no gene match. The CDR3: CATWDRRATGWFKIF. The CDR3 DNA sequence: TGTGCCACCTGGGATAGGCGAGCCACTGGTTGGTTCAAGATATTT.

This clone was observed a few times. The protein TCRdb gives is from a much larger clone and does not agree with this DNA's translation at residue 5, likely a read error; the protein shown here comes from the DNA. The chain combines TRGV10 with TRGJ1 or TRGJ2. TRGV10 is reported as an ORF; its role is uncertain. V lost 7 bases, J lost 2 bases, and 0 bases stayed unmatched. The CDR3 sequence is 11 residues long. In nucleotides, the CDR3 is TGTGCTGCGTGGTATTATTATAAGAAACTCTTT. Amino acids: CAAWYYYKKLF.

This clone was found a few times. A single base is all that separates this from a far larger clone, so a read error is likely. This sample includes further DNA sequences coding for the same CDR3. The chain combines TRGV10 with TRGJP1. TRGV10 is given ORF status, its function remaining uncertain. V lost 8 bases to trimming and J lost 5 bases; unmatched junction nucleotides: 9. CDR3 length: 14 residues. DNA of the CDR3: TGTGCTGCGTGGGATTGGGCTACTGGTTGGTTCAAGATATTT. Residues: CAAWDWATGWFKIF.

On this clone: A read error likely explains this, since a far larger clone differs by one base. Different DNA sequences within this sample yield the same CDR3. The chain carries TRGV8 and TRGJP1. Germline V gene lookup returns CDR1 VENAVY and CDR2 YDSYNSRV. This CDR3 region has 11 residues. The CDR3 region is CATWGGWFKIF. CDR3 nucleotides: TGTGCTACCTGGGGTGGTTGGTTCAAGATATTT.

In the case of this clone: A far larger clone is just one base off, so this is likely a read error. V gene TRGV5 combines with J gene TRGJP1. The length of the CDR3 is 15 residues. Germline CDR1 VINAFY, CDR2 YDVSNSKD. J was trimmed by 0 bases and V by 9 bases; bases with no gene match: 10. Written as DNA, the CDR3 is TGTGCCACCCGGACTTTCCATACCACTGGTTGGTTCAAGATATTT. It is translated as CATRTFHTTGWFKIF.

Remarks on this clone: The TCRdb record carries a much larger clone's protein, which differs from this DNA's translation at residues 2 and 5; a read error is the likely cause, and the protein listed here is the DNA translation. The V call is TRGV10, the J call TRGJ1 or TRGJ2. TRGV10 is recorded as an ORF, its role being uncertain. CDR3 size: 11 residues. The CDR3 protein is CSAWYYYKKLF. The CDR3 nucleotides are TGTTCTGCGTGGTATTATTATAAGAAACTCTTT.